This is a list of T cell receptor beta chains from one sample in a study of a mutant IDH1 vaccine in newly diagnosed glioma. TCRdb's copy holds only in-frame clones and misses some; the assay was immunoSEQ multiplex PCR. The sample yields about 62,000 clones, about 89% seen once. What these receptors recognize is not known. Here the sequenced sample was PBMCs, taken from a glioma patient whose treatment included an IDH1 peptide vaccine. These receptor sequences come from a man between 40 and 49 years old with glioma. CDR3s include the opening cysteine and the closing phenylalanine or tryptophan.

CDR3 protein: CAWREGAWEGYTF
V gene: TRBV30

CDR3 protein: CASSLPRQGGQFF
V gene: TRBV28

CDR3 protein: CASSDTDRGTEAFF
V gene: TRBV6-4

CDR3 protein: CAISSNLGTGLTEAFF
V gene: TRBV10-3

CDR3 protein: CASSIGAGLNYNEQFF
V gene: TRBV19

CDR3 protein: CTSSGEPTGGQTNEKLFF
V gene: TRBV1

CDR3 protein: CASSQFTGGGETQYF
V gene: TRBV16

CDR3 protein: CSVERDRGRDTQYF
V gene: TRBV29-1

CDR3 protein: CASSQALSLAKNIQYF
V gene: TRBV4-1

CDR3 protein: CASSPTGDNEKLFF
V gene: TRBV11-2

CDR3 protein: CASSSLRATYNEQFF
V gene: TRBV7-9

CDR3 protein: CASSRLAGEIDTQYF
V gene: TRBV7-9

CDR3 protein: CASSSPLGEQYF
V gene: TRBV19

CDR3 protein: CASSLTSGSSSREETQYF
V gene: TRBV27

CDR3 protein: CASSQDVYGNSPLHF
V gene: TRBV4-2

CDR3 protein: CSALAGGNTEAFF
V gene: TRBV29-1

CDR3 protein: CASSQDRAGTPANTGELFF
V gene: TRBV4-2

CDR3 protein: CASARGGSGNQPQHF
V gene: TRBV19

CDR3 protein: CASSQGSDTQYF
V gene: TRBV18